These 3 T cell receptor beta chains were all obtained from the same sample, sequenced in a study of cytomegalovirus exposure and HLA in healthy donors. Libraries were prepared by immunoSEQ multiplex PCR; TCRdb keeps only in-frame clonotypes and omits some of them. The table records approximately 97,000 clones, over 85% of them present only once. Sequences were obtained from PBMCs. These receptors came from a young woman in good health and CMV-seropositive.

The genes are TRBV29-1 and TRBJ2-1; TRBD2 matches 9 bases. Germline-derived CDR1 and CDR2 are SQVTM and ANQGSEA. Trimming took 7 bases from V and 4 from J; bases not matched to a gene: 11. CDR3 size: 15 residues. The CDR3 region is CSAWTSENLYNEQFF. CDR3 nucleotide sequence: TGCAGCGCTTGGACTAGCGAGAACCTTTACAATGAGCAGTTCTTC.

The chain has TRBV30 and TRBJ1-1, with 7 bases matching TRBD1. The CDR3 spans 13 residues. Germline CDR1 GTSNPN, CDR2 SVGIG (reference sequence). Germline trimming cut 2 bases from V and 11 bases from J; bases unmatched to any gene: 11. This CDR3 is CAWSKGAGGVAFF. In DNA form, the CDR3 reads TGTGCCTGGAGTAAGGGGGCAGGCGGCGTGGCTTTCTTT.

In this sample, this clone turned up once. The rearrangement links TRBV2 to TRBJ2-1, with TRBD2 matching 9 bases. The CDR3 sequence is 15 residues long. Unmatched junction bases numbered 6, after V lost 6 bases and J lost 3 bases. Germline V gene lookup returns CDR1 SNHLY and CDR2 FYNNEI. CDR3 nucleotide sequence: TGTGCCAGCAGCGTGACTAGCGGCTACTACAATGAGCAGTTCTTC. It specifies CASSVTSGYYNEQFF. Together with reference TRBV2 and TRBJ2-1, the CDR3 gives the full variable domain: EPEVTQTPSHQVTQMGQEVILRCVPISNHLYFYWYRQILGQKVEFLVSFYNNEISEKSEIFDDQFSVERPDGSNFTLKIRSTKLEDSAMYFCASSVTSGYYNEQFFGPGTRLTVL.